The present T cell receptor (beta chain) was sequenced within a study of cytomegalovirus exposure and HLA in healthy donors. Across the study: Early release data held tens of millions of unique TCRs from HLA-typed donors. Study-level findings and limits: Across donors, most TCRs were seen rarely, yet some public ones were widespread. Some V segments could not be told apart, so they were left out, TRBV6-2 and TRBV6-3 among them.

Primers: 60 Vbeta forward and 13 Jbeta reverse. Sequencing used immunoSEQ multiplex PCR; TCRdb keeps in-frame clones, though not all of them. The data show about 100,000 clones, with around 76% seen just once and about 20% held by the top ten. The germline V and J ends were trimmed by 2 bases and 5 bases, with 8 bases remaining between them. CDR1 is SGHTA, CDR2 FQGTGA, per germline. The CDR3 length is 13 residues. Comments on this clone: Its antigen is not known.

The rearrangement uses TRBV7-3 and TRBJ2-3; no definite D call. The sample consisted of PBMCs. The TCR was taken from a woman in her fifties or sixties in good health and CMV-seropositive. This CDR3 is CASSLGPEDTQYF. The CDR3 nucleotides are TGTGCCAGCAGCTTAGGGCCTGAAGATACGCAGTATTTT.